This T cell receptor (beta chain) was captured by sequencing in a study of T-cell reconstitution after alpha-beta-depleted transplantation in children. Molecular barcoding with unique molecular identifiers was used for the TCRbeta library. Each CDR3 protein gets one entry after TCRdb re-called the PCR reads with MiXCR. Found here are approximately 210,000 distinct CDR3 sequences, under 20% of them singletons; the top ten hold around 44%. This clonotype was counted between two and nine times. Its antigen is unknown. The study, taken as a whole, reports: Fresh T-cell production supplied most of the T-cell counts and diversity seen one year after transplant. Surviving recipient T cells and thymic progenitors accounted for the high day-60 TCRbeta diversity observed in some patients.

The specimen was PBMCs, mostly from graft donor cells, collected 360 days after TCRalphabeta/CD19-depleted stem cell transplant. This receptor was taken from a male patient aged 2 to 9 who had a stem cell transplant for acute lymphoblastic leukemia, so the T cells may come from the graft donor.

CDR3 in amino acids: CASSPGQGLNNEQFF. CDR3 coding DNA: TGTGCCAGCAGTCCGGGACAGGGGCTAAACAATGAGCAGTTCTTC. This chain connects TRBV12-3 or TRBV12-4 to TRBJ2-1; TRBD1 aligns across 10 bases. The trim removed 5 bases at V and 5 bases at J, leaving 6 bases unmatched. The CDR3 is 15 amino acids.